This T cell receptor beta chain was captured by sequencing in a study of regulatory and conventional T cells in RAG deficiency. Study results and limitations: Control T-cell subsets had markedly higher Shannon entropy and lower Simpson indices than RAG-deficient patients. Treg unique TCR beta sequences were 90 to 100-fold fewer in Omenn syndrome and CID/AS patients than controls. Patient subsets had shorter CDR3s; Omenn Treg-Tconv overlap exceeded 75%.

Genomic DNA came from blood conventional CD4+ T cells gated CD25-low CD127-high. The repertoire was sequenced with immunoSEQ multiplex PCR; TCRdb's copy has only in-frame clones and lacks some. The sample yields under 45,000 clones, approximately 80% seen once. In regard to this clone: Its antigen remains unidentified.

The same specimen was also included in a second study, on regulatory T cells. As that study records: The PCR used 52 TRBV and 13 TRBJ primers. Patient repertoires had restricted TRB V-J pairs and skewed V and J usage, most in Tregs.

The material sequenced was CD4+ effector T cells sorted from blood. This receptor was obtained from a human donor in good health.

CDR3 nucleotides: TGTGCCAGCAGTGACCGGGGCTCCTATAATTCACCCCTCCACTTT. Its translation is CASSDRGSYNSPLHF. The chain links TRBV6-1 to TRBJ1-6; the D is unclear. Germline V CDR1 and CDR2: MNHNS, SASEGT. Trimming removed 3 bases at V and 0 bases at J, with 6 bases between. The CDR3 totals 15 residues.